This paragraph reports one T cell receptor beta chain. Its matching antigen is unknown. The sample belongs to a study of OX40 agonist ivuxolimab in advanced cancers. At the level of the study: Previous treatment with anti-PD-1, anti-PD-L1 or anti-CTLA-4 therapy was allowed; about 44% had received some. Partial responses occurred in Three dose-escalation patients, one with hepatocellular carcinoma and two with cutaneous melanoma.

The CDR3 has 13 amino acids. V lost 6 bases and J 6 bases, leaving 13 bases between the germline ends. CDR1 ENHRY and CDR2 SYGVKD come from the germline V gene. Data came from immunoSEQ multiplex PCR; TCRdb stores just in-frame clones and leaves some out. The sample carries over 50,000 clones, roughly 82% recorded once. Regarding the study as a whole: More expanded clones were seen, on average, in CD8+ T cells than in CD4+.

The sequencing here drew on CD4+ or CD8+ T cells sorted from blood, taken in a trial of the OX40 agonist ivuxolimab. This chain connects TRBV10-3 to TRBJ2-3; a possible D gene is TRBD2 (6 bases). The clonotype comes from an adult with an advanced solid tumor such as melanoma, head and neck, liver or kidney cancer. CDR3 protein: CAIRVPGVDTQYF. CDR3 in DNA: TGTGCCATCAGGGTACCGGGGGTGGATACGCAGTATTTT.